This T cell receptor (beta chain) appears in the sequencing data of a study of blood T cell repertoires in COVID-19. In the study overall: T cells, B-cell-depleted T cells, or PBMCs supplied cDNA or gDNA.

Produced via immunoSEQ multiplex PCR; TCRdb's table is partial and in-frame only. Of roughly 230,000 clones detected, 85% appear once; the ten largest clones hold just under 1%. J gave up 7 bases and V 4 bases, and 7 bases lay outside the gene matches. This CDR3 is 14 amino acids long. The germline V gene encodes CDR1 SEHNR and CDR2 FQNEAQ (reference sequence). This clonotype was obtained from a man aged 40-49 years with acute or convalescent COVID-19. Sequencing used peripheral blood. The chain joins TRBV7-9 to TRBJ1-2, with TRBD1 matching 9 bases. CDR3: CASSSGQGIGGYTF. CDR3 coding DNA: TGTGCCAGCAGCTCCGGACAGGGGATTGGTGGCTACACCTTC.